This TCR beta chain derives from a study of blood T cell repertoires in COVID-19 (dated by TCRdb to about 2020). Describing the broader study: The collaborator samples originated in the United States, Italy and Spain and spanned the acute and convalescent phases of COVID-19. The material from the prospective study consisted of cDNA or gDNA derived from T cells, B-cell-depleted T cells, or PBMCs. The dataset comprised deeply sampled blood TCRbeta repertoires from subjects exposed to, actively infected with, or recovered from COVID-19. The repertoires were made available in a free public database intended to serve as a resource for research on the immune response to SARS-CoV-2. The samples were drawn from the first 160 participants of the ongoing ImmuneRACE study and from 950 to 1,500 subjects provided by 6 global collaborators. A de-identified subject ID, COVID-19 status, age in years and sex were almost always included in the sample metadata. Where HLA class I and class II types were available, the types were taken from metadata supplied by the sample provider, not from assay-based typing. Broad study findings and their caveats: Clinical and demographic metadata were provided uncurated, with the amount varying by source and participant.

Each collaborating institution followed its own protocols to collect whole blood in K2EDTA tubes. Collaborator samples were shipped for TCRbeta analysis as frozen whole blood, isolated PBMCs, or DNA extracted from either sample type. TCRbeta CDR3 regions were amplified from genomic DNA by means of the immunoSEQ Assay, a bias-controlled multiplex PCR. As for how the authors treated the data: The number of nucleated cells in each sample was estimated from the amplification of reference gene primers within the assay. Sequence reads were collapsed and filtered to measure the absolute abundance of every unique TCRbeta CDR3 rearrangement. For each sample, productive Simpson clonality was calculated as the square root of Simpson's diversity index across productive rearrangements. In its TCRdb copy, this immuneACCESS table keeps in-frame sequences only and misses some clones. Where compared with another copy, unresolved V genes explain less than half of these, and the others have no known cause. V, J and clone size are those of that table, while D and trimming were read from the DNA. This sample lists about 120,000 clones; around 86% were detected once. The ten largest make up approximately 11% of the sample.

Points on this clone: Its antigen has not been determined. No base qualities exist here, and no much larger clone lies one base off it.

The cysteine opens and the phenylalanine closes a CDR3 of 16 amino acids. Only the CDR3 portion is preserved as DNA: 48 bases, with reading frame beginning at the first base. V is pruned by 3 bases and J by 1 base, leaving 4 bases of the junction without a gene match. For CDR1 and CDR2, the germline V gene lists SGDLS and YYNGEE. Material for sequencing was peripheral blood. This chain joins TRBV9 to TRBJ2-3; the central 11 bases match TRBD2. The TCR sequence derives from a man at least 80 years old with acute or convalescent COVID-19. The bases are TGTGCCAGCAGCGCGACTAGCGGGGCCCGCACAGATACGCAGTATTTT. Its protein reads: CASSATSGARTDTQYF.